Sequencing of this T cell receptor (beta chain) was carried out in a study of pediatric ulcerative colitis. The study, taken as a whole, reports: Blood-rectal clonal overlap within each person was significantly higher in ulcerative colitis patients than controls.

Repertoires were generated with immunoSEQ multiplex PCR, while TCRdb's copy carries only in-frame clones and drops some. The sample lists roughly 18,000 clones; roughly 80% were seen once. Rectal tissue came from one to two pinch biopsies taken at colonoscopy. Worth noting for this clone: Its antigen is unknown.

Germline V gene data show CDR1 as LNHNV and CDR2 as YYDKDF (reference sequence). The CDR3 contains 14 residues. V was shortened by 3 bases and J by 6 bases, with 14 bases between the two germline ends. The receptor comes from a boy between 10 and 17 years old with moderate ulcerative colitis. Material for sequencing was gut tissue. The chain links TRBV15 to TRBJ1-2, with D possibly TRBD1 on 6 matching bases. The CDR3 bases are TGTGCCACCAGCAGGGCCGGGACAATCGATGGCTACACCTTC. It specifies CATSRAGTIDGYTF.